Listed below are T cell receptor beta chains from one sample, sequenced in a study of control samples from healthy donors and cancer patients. Profiling relied on immunoSEQ multiplex PCR, and the TCRdb table lists in-frame clones only, not all of them. The sample shows 170,000 or so clones, around 93% of them seen only once. Sequencing was performed on blood. These receptor sequences come from a man younger than 30 in good health. The CDR3 runs from the conserved cysteine through the conserved F or W. The D gene is left open where the match is weak. Clone sizes are given selectively: once, few, many, or a class where the clone is expanded.

V	size	D	J	CDR3	DNA
TRBV24-1	.	.	TRBJ1-1	CATRLDDNTEAFF	TGTGCCACCAGGCTGGATGACAACACTGAAGCTTTCTTT
TRBV7-3	.	TRBD2	TRBJ2-3	CASSPTGLAGGTDTQYF	TGTGCCAGCAGCCCGACGGGACTAGCGGGGGGCACAGATACGCAGTATTTT
TRBV5-1	.	.	TRBJ1-1	CASSPPPALNTEAFF	TGCGCCAGCAGCCCCCCCCCGGCTCTGAACACTGAAGCTTTCTTT
TRBV18	.	.	TRBJ2-5	CASSPITVRETQYF	TGTGCCAGCTCACCTATTACCGTGCGGGAGACCCAGTACTTC
TRBV20-1	.	.	TRBJ2-7	CSASRPDKDEQYF	TGCAGTGCTAGTAGGCCAGACAAGGACGAGCAGTACTTC
TRBV24-1	few	.	TRBJ2-4	CATSDSQGGVAKNIQYF	TGTGCCACCAGTGATTCCCAGGGGGGTGTTGCCAAAAACATTCAGTACTTC
TRBV7-8	.	.	TRBJ2-5	CASSLELNRETQYF	TGTGCCAGCAGCTTAGAACTTAACCGGGAGACCCAGTACTTC
TRBV6-4	.	TRBD2	TRBJ2-7	CASLSYRGGGNSYEQYF	TGTGCCAGCCTCAGCTACCGAGGCGGGGGGAACTCCTACGAGCAGTACTTC
TRBV6-1	.	.	TRBJ1-5	CASSEAGRLSNQPQHF	TGTGCCAGCAGTGAAGCGGGCAGATTAAGCAATCAGCCCCAGCATTTT
TRBV24-1	.	.	TRBJ2-2	CATSEGTSARELFF	TGTGCCACCAGTGAGGGGACTTCTGCTAGGGAGCTGTTTTTT
TRBV6-5	.	TRBD1	TRBJ1-2	CASSYSGTGLNYGYTF	TGTGCCAGCAGTTACTCCGGGACAGGGCTAAACTATGGCTACACCTTC
TRBV7-3	once	.	TRBJ2-1	CASSSSGNYNEQFF	TGTGCCAGCAGCTCCTCCGGGAACTACAATGAGCAGTTCTTC
TRBV10-3	.	TRBD1	TRBJ1-1	CAARTGADTEAFF	TGTGCCGCACGGACAGGGGCTGACACTGAAGCTTTCTTT
TRBV24-1	.	.	TRBJ1-5	CATSDLHGMHF	TGTGCCACCAGTGATTTGCATGGCATGCATTTT
TRBV28	.	.	TRBJ1-1	CASSQGNRVLLNTEAFF	TGTGCCAGCAGCCAAGGGAACCGGGTGTTGTTAAACACTGAAGCTTTCTTT
TRBV7-3	.	TRBD2	TRBJ2-1	CASSPGTNSGNEQFF	TGTGCCAGCAGCCCTGGGACCAATAGCGGGAATGAGCAGTTCTTC
TRBV20-1	.	.	TRBJ1-3	CSASSGDGNTIYF	TGCAGTGCTAGTAGTGGGGATGGAAACACCATATATTTT
TRBV10-3	.	.	TRBJ1-3	CAIRSLSGNTIYF	TGTGCCATCAGGAGCCTCTCTGGAAACACCATATATTTT
TRBV7-7	.	.	TRBJ2-1	CASSLRNYNEQFF	TGTGCCAGCAGCTTAAGGAATTACAATGAGCAGTTCTTC
TRBV6-1	.	.	TRBJ1-6	CASSEAQEGSPLHF	TGTGCCAGCAGTGAAGCCCAGGAGGGTTCACCCCTCCACTTT
TRBV12-3/TRBV12-4	.	.	TRBJ2-5	CASSSRETQYF	TGTGCCAGCAGTTCTCGGGAGACCCAGTACTTC
TRBV6-5	.	.	TRBJ1-5	CASSRGTATQPQHF	TGTGCCAGCAGCCGGGGTACGGCTACTCAGCCCCAGCATTTT
TRBV21-1	.	.	TRBJ2-4	CASSITQGLNIQYF	TGTGCCAGCAGCATAACACAGGGCCTAAACATTCAGTACTTC
TRBV4-1	.	TRBD2	TRBJ2-1	CASSQDGARTSGGQGNEQFF	TGCGCCAGCAGCCAAGATGGAGCGAGGACTAGCGGGGGGCAGGGGAATGAGCAGTTCTTC
TRBV13	.	.	TRBJ2-7	CASSPSPGSYEQYF	TGTGCCAGCAGCCCTTCCCCTGGGTCCTACGAGCAGTACTTC
TRBV24-1	.	TRBD1	TRBJ2-5	CATSEPTGGGETQYF	TGTGCCACCAGTGAACCGACAGGGGGCGGCGAGACCCAGTACTTC
TRBV6-5	.	.	TRBJ1-2	CASRAGHGYTF	TGTGCCAGCAGGGCTGGGCATGGCTACACCTTC
TRBV4-1	once	.	TRBJ2-3	CASSQRGTRGDTDTQYF	TGCGCCAGCAGCCAAAGAGGGACAAGGGGAGACACAGATACGCAGTATTTT
TRBV7-9	.	.	TRBJ1-6	CASSLEGNSPLHF	TGTGCCAGCAGCTTAGAGGGCAATTCACCCCTCCACTTT
TRBV29-1	.	.	TRBJ2-7	CSVEFGSATYEQYF	TGCAGCGTTGAATTTGGCAGTGCTACCTACGAGCAGTACTTC
TRBV6-5	.	TRBD2	TRBJ2-3	CASSSPGGDTQYF	TGTGCCAGCAGTTCCCCGGGGGGAGATACGCAGTATTTT
TRBV15	.	TRBD1	TRBJ1-1	CATSTVDRASLNTEAFF	TGTGCCACCAGCACCGTAGACAGGGCCTCCCTGAACACTGAAGCTTTCTTT
TRBV5-1	.	.	TRBJ2-1	CASSLAETLKFF	TGCGCCAGCAGCTTGGCGGAGACACTGAAGTTCTTC
TRBV7-2	once	.	TRBJ1-6	CASSLPERPLHF	TGTGCCAGCAGCTTACCGGAGAGACCCCTCCACTTT
TRBV28	.	.	TRBJ2-5	CASSLGLPQGSAPQETQYF	TGTGCCAGCAGTTTGGGTCTTCCTCAGGGATCGGCCCCACAAGAGACCCAGTACTTC
TRBV11-1	.	.	TRBJ2-2	CASSLGSGLAGELFF	TGTGCCAGCAGCTTAGGTTCCGGACTGGCCGGGGAGCTGTTTTTT
TRBV7-8	.	.	TRBJ1-6	CASSSIGGRPKILHF	TGTGCCAGCAGCTCGATTGGGGGACGGCCGAAAATCCTCCACTTT
TRBV24-1	.	TRBD2	TRBJ2-1	CATRGGGASSSYNEQFF	TGTGCCACCAGGGGCGGGGGGGCTTCGAGCTCCTACAATGAGCAGTTCTTC
TRBV6-5	.	TRBD1	TRBJ2-1	CASSYGQGEGEQFF	TGTGCCAGCAGTTACGGACAGGGAGAGGGAGAGCAGTTCTTC
TRBV5-1	.	.	TRBJ2-5	CASSLQFGEAETQYF	TGCGCCAGCAGCTTGCAATTTGGGGAGGCAGAGACCCAGTACTTC
TRBV6-5	few	.	TRBJ2-3	CASSQGSSPPDTQYF	TGTGCCAGCAGCCAGGGCTCGTCGCCCCCAGATACGCAGTATTTT
TRBV6-5	once	.	TRBJ1-1	CASTLNTEAFF	TGTGCCAGCACCTTGAACACTGAAGCTTTCTTT
TRBV3-1/TRBV3-2	.	TRBD1	TRBJ1-1	CASSQGTGYTEAFF	TGTGCCAGCAGCCAAGGGACAGGGTACACTGAAGCTTTCTTT
TRBV14	.	.	TRBJ1-2	CASSPTQAAGYTF	TGTGCCAGCAGCCCAACGCAAGCGGCTGGCTACACCTTC
TRBV19	.	.	TRBJ2-7	CASRGTANDYEQYF	TGTGCCAGTAGGGGTACAGCAAATGACTACGAGCAGTACTTC
TRBV7-8	.	.	TRBJ2-1	CASSPSGGALYNEQFF	TGTGCCAGCAGCCCCAGTGGGGGGGCCCTTTACAATGAGCAGTTCTTC
TRBV5-4	.	.	TRBJ1-1	CASSWGGRNTEAFF	TGTGCCAGCAGCTGGGGAGGGAGGAACACTGAAGCTTTCTTT
TRBV5-4	.	.	TRBJ1-3	CASSLDLSSGNTIYF	TGTGCCAGCAGTCTGGACCTAAGCTCTGGAAACACCATATATTTT
TRBV15	once	.	TRBJ1-4	CATSARGEGVANEKLFF	TGTGCCACCAGCGCCCGAGGAGAGGGTGTTGCTAATGAAAAACTGTTTTTT
TRBV24-1	.	.	TRBJ1-3	CATSDSRGNTIYF	TGTGCCACCAGTGACAGTCGAGGGAACACCATATATTTT
TRBV7-9	.	TRBD1	TRBJ2-3	CASSPRQGSTDTQYF	TGTGCCAGCAGCCCACGACAGGGTAGCACAGATACGCAGTATTTT
TRBV9	.	.	TRBJ2-6	CASSPTGGYPVGANVLTF	TGTGCCAGCAGCCCCACGGGTGGATACCCTGTGGGGGCCAACGTCCTGACTTTC
TRBV5-1	.	.	TRBJ2-3	CASSLWSLGSMADTQYF	TGCGCCAGCAGCTTGTGGAGTTTGGGTAGCATGGCAGATACGCAGTATTTT
TRBV5-1	.	TRBD2	TRBJ2-7	CASSRGGRTENYEQYF	TGCGCCAGCAGCCGGGGGGGCAGGACAGAGAATTACGAGCAGTACTTC
TRBV28	.	TRBD1	TRBJ1-5	CASSSPGQGLNQPQHF	TGTGCCAGCAGTTCTCCGGGACAGGGACTAAATCAGCCCCAGCATTTT
TRBV4-2	.	TRBD1	TRBJ2-7	CASSHPPDRGRYEQYF	TGTGCCAGCAGCCACCCGCCCGACAGGGGGAGATACGAGCAGTACTTC
TRBV2	.	TRBD1	TRBJ1-4	CASSLQGWVGATNEKLFF	TGTGCCAGCAGCTTACAGGGGTGGGTTGGTGCAACTAATGAAAAACTGTTTTTT
TRBV7-3	.	TRBD1	TRBJ2-1	CASSSPGTGPSSYNEQFF	TGTGCCAGCAGCTCTCCCGGGACAGGGCCCAGCTCCTACAATGAGCAGTTCTTC
TRBV6-1	.	.	TRBJ2-4	CASSEVGDLKAKNIQYF	TGTGCCAGCAGTGAAGTTGGGGATCTGAAAGCCAAAAACATTCAGTACTTC
TRBV5-1	.	.	TRBJ2-2	CASSSPPGSTGELFF	TGCGCCAGCAGCTCGCCCCCGGGGAGCACCGGGGAGCTGTTTTTT